This entry lists 24 T cell receptor beta chains sequenced from one sample in a study of T cells expressing NK-cell markers. TCRdb reworked the 5' RACE reads into one entry per CDR3 protein, no DNA. The table lists roughly 430,000 distinct CDR3 sequences, with about 7.3% in the top ten. Sequenced sample: blood T cells: a sorted CD56 or NKG2C T cell subset, CD4+ or CD8+ T cells, or bulk PBMC T cells (not recorded which). These receptors originate from a woman aged 18 to 75 in good health.

The chain joins TRBV15 to TRBJ2-2. CDR1 and CDR2 (germline): LNHNV, YYDKDF (reference sequence). This CDR3 is built from 12 residues. The CDR3 region is CATSRSSGELFF.

CDR3 residues: CASSLFGAGGTDTQYF. The rearrangement joins TRBV7-8 to TRBJ2-3; TCRdb designates TRBD2, a call that cannot be tested without DNA. The CDR3 extends over 16 amino acids. Germline V gene sequence: CDR1 SGHVS, CDR2 FQNEAQ.

The chain has TRBV20-1 and TRBJ1-1; with no DNA, the TCRdb D assignment of TRBD1 cannot be verified. This CDR3 region has 13 residues. The germline CDR1 and CDR2 sequences are DFQATT and SNEGSKA (reference sequence). CDR3 region: CSARRLRGTEAFF.

The genes are TRBV20-1 and TRBJ2-2; TCRdb indicates TRBD1, and absent DNA this call remains unverified. From germline, CDR1 is DFQATT and CDR2 SNEGSKA (reference sequence). CDR3 length: 14 residues. The CDR3 loop reads CSASATGVTGELFF.

The chain carries TRBV27 and TRBJ2-1. Germline V gene sequence: CDR1 MNHEY, CDR2 SMNVEV (reference sequence). The CDR3 spans 12 residues. Here the CDR3 reads CASTGAPNEQFF.

The chain joins TRBV20-1 to TRBJ2-1; TCRdb reports TRBD2, a call that lacks DNA to check it against. The CDR3 is 15 amino acids. Germline assignment: CDR1 DFQATT and CDR2 SNEGSKA (reference sequence). The CDR3 loop reads CSARVPGGPGNEQFF.

V and J are TRBV20-1 and TRBJ2-7; TCRdb's D call of TRBD2 is untestable without DNA. Germline V gene data show CDR1 as DFQATT and CDR2 as SNEGSKA (reference sequence). This CDR3 region has 15 residues. The CDR3: CSVRVETRLGYEQYF.

This rearrangement joins TRBV6-2 or TRBV6-3 to TRBJ2-7. CDR3 length equals 12 residues. The germline gives CDR1 MNHEY, CDR2 SVGEGT. The CDR3 sequence: CASSQSVYEQYF.

This sequence joins TRBV28 and TRBJ2-7; the TCRdb D gene call, TRBD1, has no DNA to confirm it. This CDR3 region has 14 residues. CDR1 and CDR2 (germline): MDHEN, SYDVKM. The CDR3 sequence: CASRAGGLAYEQYF.

J is TRBJ2-1 and V is TRBV7-9; the TCRdb D gene call, TRBD1, has no DNA to confirm it. CDR3 length: 15 residues. From germline, CDR1 is SEHNR and CDR2 FQNEAQ (reference sequence). This CDR3 is CASSSGSGAWDEQFF.

CDR3 sequence reads: CASSIVALSENEQFF. The genes are TRBV19 and TRBJ2-1. This CDR3 is built from 15 residues. CDR1 LNHDA and CDR2 SQIVND come from the germline V gene (reference sequence).

The V and J genes are TRBV4-3 and TRBJ2-7. The germline V gene has CDR1 LGHNA and CDR2 YSLEER. CDR3 length equals 13 residues. CDR3 sequence reads: CASSQDRVGVQYF.

The chain combines TRBV20-1 with TRBJ2-3; TCRdb reports TRBD2, a call that lacks DNA to check it against. The CDR3 has 14 amino acids. The germline V gene has CDR1 DFQATT and CDR2 SNEGSKA (reference sequence). The CDR3 here is CSATRLVTADTQYF.

J is TRBJ2-5 and V is TRBV12-3 or TRBV12-4; TCRdb gives TRBD2 as the D gene, but with no DNA this cannot be confirmed. This CDR3 spans 17 amino acids. CDR3 sequence: CASSPVLSGGDQETQYF.

The chain recombines TRBV5-4 with TRBJ2-1; TCRdb's D call, TRBD2, is unchecked because there is no DNA. CDR3 length equals 15 residues. The germline V gene encodes CDR1 SGHNT and CDR2 YYREEE (reference sequence). The CDR3: CASTPPAGLENEQFF.

This chain uses TRBV29-1 with TRBJ2-1; TCRdb picks TRBD2, but there is no DNA to check that call. CDR1 and CDR2 from the germline V gene are SQVTM and ANQGSEA. This CDR3 contains 13 residues. This CDR3 reads CSVIAGPTHEQFF.

V is TRBV3-1 and J is TRBJ2-5; as DNA is missing, the TRBD1 call by TCRdb cannot be tested. This CDR3 contains 14 residues. The germline V gene has CDR1 LGHDT and CDR2 YNNKEL (reference sequence). The CDR3 spells CASSLGIRGETQYF.

The chain uses TRBV4-1 and TRBJ2-3; TCRdb outputs TRBD1, but without DNA this stays unchecked. The CDR3 is made up of 15 amino acids. Germline V gene lookup returns CDR1 MGHRA and CDR2 YSYEKL. The CDR3 sequence is CASSQNHEGGDTQYF.

The gene calls are TRBV9 and TRBJ2-1; TCRdb calls TRBD2, which cannot be checked without DNA. Germline V gene lookup returns CDR1 SGDLS and CDR2 YYNGEE. CDR3 size: 17 residues. The CDR3 is CASSHNPSGVIYNEQFF.

The genes are TRBV20-1 and TRBJ2-3; lacking DNA, the TRBD1 call made by TCRdb goes unchecked. The germline V gene encodes CDR1 DFQATT and CDR2 SNEGSKA (reference sequence). This CDR3 comprises 15 residues. CDR3: CSGIGGPQGADTQYF.

V is TRBV24-1 and J is TRBJ2-3. Germline CDR1 and CDR2: KGHDR and SFDVKD. The CDR3 loop spans 11 amino acids. The CDR3 spells CATSHTDTQYF.

This chain links TRBV20-1 with TRBJ2-3; TCRdb's D gene call, TRBD1, goes unchecked for lack of DNA. CDR1 DFQATT and CDR2 SNEGSKA come from the germline V gene (reference sequence). The CDR3 spans 15 residues. CDR3 in amino acids: CSARDSRQGTDTQYF.

The gene calls are TRBV11-3 and TRBJ2-1; TCRdb's D gene call, TRBD2, goes unchecked for lack of DNA. This CDR3 has 15 residues. Germline V gene data show CDR1 as SGHNT and CDR2 as YENEEA. This CDR3 reads CASSSSKRQINEQFF.

The chain recombines TRBV27 with TRBJ2-1; TCRdb proposes TRBD2, but this gene call is untestable without DNA. The CDR3 loop spans 16 amino acids. Germline V gene lookup returns CDR1 MNHEY and CDR2 SMNVEV (reference sequence). The CDR3 spells CASSLLLAGGPNEQFF.